Included here is one TCR beta chain sequence, with context. The data were taken from a study of cytomegalovirus exposure and HLA in healthy donors. PCR employed 60 Vbeta and 13 Jbeta primers. Profiling relied on immunoSEQ multiplex PCR, and the TCRdb table lists in-frame clones only, not all of them. The table lists around 100,000 clones, approximately 82% of them singletons. The CDR3 runs to 17 residues. V dropped 0 bases and J dropped 0; count of bases not matched to a gene: 5. In germline, CDR1 is LNHNV, CDR2 YYDKDF (reference sequence). The sequence derives from a man aged 25-45 years in good health and CMV-seropositive. Material for sequencing was PBMCs. The chain uses TRBV15 and TRBJ2-3; 8 bases align to TRBD2. CDR3 residues: CATSRDYGGDSTDTQYF. Written as DNA, the CDR3 is TGTGCCACCAGCAGAGATTACGGGGGGGATAGCACAGATACGCAGTATTTT.